Listed below are T cell receptor beta chains from one sample, sequenced in a study of blood T cell repertoires in COVID-19. Sequencing was performed with immunoSEQ multiplex PCR; in TCRdb, only in-frame clones are kept and a portion is missing. The sample records about 110,000 clones, about four fifths being singletons. The sample taken for sequencing was peripheral blood. All receptors derive from a woman aged 70 to 79 with acute or convalescent COVID-19. CDR3s include the opening cysteine and the closing phenylalanine or tryptophan. The D gene is left open where the match is weak. Rows may omit the clone size; those that give it use once, few, many or a size class.

V gene	D gene	J gene	clone size	CDR3 length	CDR3 DNA	CDR3 protein
TRBV28	NA	TRBJ1-2	NA	13	TGTGCCAGCCACCGAGGGGGTGGGTATGGCTACACCTTC	CASHRGGGYGYTF
TRBV7-9	TRBD1	TRBJ1-3	once	16	TGTGCCAGCAGCCAGAACTCGGGACAGGGGGGAAACACCATATATTTT	CASSQNSGQGGNTIYF
TRBV28	NA	TRBJ1-2	NA	14	TGTGCCAGCAGTTTAGCGGCGGGCATCTCTGGCTACACCTTC	CASSLAAGISGYTF
TRBV7-9	NA	TRBJ1-1	NA	14	TGTGCCAGCAGAGCTGGACAGCAGAACACTGAAGCTTTCTTT	CASRAGQQNTEAFF
TRBV2	NA	TRBJ1-1	NA	13	TGTGCCAGCAGTGAAATAATTGGAGGGCGCCTCAGATTT	CASSEIIGGRLRF
TRBV7-3	NA	TRBJ2-5	few	15	TGTGCCAGCAGCCTTCTACCGGCTAGCGTGGAGACCCAGTACTTC	CASSLLPASVETQYF
TRBV7-9	TRBD2	TRBJ2-5	NA	16	TGTGCCAGCAGCTTAGGGCTAGCGGGAGTTGAAGAGACCCAGTACTTC	CASSLGLAGVEETQYF
TRBV4-3	TRBD2	TRBJ2-2	NA	16	TGCGCCAGCAGCCAAGATGGAGCGGGGGGTAACGGGGAGCTGTTTTTT	CASSQDGAGGNGELFF
TRBV5-1	NA	TRBJ1-5	NA	14	TGCGCCAGCAGCACAATGGGGGGGAATCAGCCCCAGCATTTT	CASSTMGGNQPQHF
TRBV7-9	NA	TRBJ2-1	once	11	TGTGCCAGCCAAAGAGGGTACGAGCAGTTCTTC	CASQRGYEQFF
TRBV5-1	NA	TRBJ2-3	NA	14	TGCGCCAGCAGCCCTGATTCAGGGGCAGATACGCAGTATTTT	CASSPDSGADTQYF
TRBV29-1	NA	TRBJ1-2	NA	12	TGCAGCGCCCCTCGACAGGATTCTGGCTACACCTTC	CSAPRQDSGYTF
TRBV4-3	TRBD1	TRBJ1-2	few	14	TGCGCCAGCAGCCAGGGACAGGGGACGTATGGCTACACCTTC	CASSQGQGTYGYTF
TRBV2	TRBD1	TRBJ1-5	NA	13	TGTGCCAGCAATGGGGACAGGGGGGTGCCCCAGCATTTT	CASNGDRGVPQHF
TRBV10-3	TRBD2	TRBJ2-7	NA	14	TGTGCCATCAGTGAAACGGGAGGGCCAAGCGAGCAGTACTTC	CAISETGGPSEQYF
TRBV3-1/TRBV3-2	NA	TRBJ2-2	NA	16	TGTGCCAGCAGCCAAGATTACCAGGGGCGGCACGGGGAGCTGTTTTTT	CASSQDYQGRHGELFF
TRBV6-5	TRBD1	TRBJ1-1	NA	15	TGTGCCAGCAGTTACTCCGGGACAGTAAACACTGAAGCTTTCTTT	CASSYSGTVNTEAFF
TRBV7-9	TRBD2	TRBJ2-6	NA	13	TGTTCTAGGGAGGGGTCTGGGGCCAACGTCCTGACTTTC	CSREGSGANVLTF
TRBV19	NA	TRBJ1-2	NA	14	TGTGCCAGTAGGCAGGGGAGCCGGCGCTATGGCTACACCTTC	CASRQGSRRYGYTF
TRBV19	NA	TRBJ1-4	NA	16	TGTGCCAGTAGTATCGACAGGTTCTCAACTAATGAAAAACTGTTTTTT	CASSIDRFSTNEKLFF
TRBV11-2	TRBD2	TRBJ2-3	NA	15	TGTGCCAGCAGCAGCGGGACTAGCGCCCGGGGGACGCAGTATTTT	CASSSGTSARGTQYF
TRBV5-5	NA	TRBJ2-3	NA	13	TGTGCCAGCAGCTCCAGGGGTGCAGATACGCAGTATTTT	CASSSRGADTQYF
TRBV5-1	TRBD1	TRBJ2-6	NA	17	TGCGCCAGCAGCCCGGACAGGGGGCTCTCTGGGGCCAACGTCCTGACTTTC	CASSPDRGLSGANVLTF
TRBV20-1	NA	TRBJ1-2	NA	11	TGCAGTGCTGGGGCTGGATATGGCTACACCTTC	CSAGAGYGYTF
TRBV7-9	TRBD1	TRBJ1-1	once	18	TGTGCCAGCAGCTTAATACAGGGGGCCTTTTATATGAACACTGAAGCTTTCTTT	CASSLIQGAFYMNTEAFF
TRBV5-1	TRBD2	TRBJ2-1	NA	14	TGCGCCAGCAGCTGGGGGGGACCAAACAATGAGCAGTTCTTC	CASSWGGPNNEQFF
TRBV19	TRBD2	TRBJ2-3	NA	15	TGTGCCTCTTCCGGGAGGGGCTGGGGCTTAGATACGCAGTATTTT	CASSGRGWGLDTQYF